This TCR beta chain appears in the sequencing data of a study of shared clonotypes between healthy human individuals (dated by TCRdb to 2020 to 2021). With regard to the full study: Two women and a few men aged 18 to 49 years were included in the cohort. Per donor, leukapheresis produced somewhere between about 0.94 and 9 billion PBMCs. Libraries were prepared and TCR repertoires were sequenced by different laboratories using diverse techniques, in order to increase sequencing depth and limit assay-specific biases. For each donor, three plates each were used for CD4 naive and CD4 memory, two plates were used for CD8 naive, and one plate was used for CD8 memory. Blood TCR repertoires of four to six healthy adults were deeply sequenced to estimate repertoire size and the extent of clonotype sharing between individuals.

V is pruned by 6 bases and J by 4 bases, leaving 1 base of the junction without a gene match. The CDR3 runs 13 amino acids, cysteine and phenylalanine included. Kept here is only the CDR3 DNA, which spans 39 bases and is read in frame from base 1. CDR1 and CDR2 are drawn from the germline V gene: ENHRY, SYGVKD. With respect to this clone: Its antigen remains unidentified. No base-level quality is on record; no much larger clone is a single base apart.

The paper's findings and limits, for the study overall: Larger estimated clonotype richness was generally found for naive subsets than for memory subsets. Because the study included a small number of donors, the genetic and exposure-history diversity represented was limited. Rarefaction of sorted-subset datasets indicated incomplete sequencing despite the large sequencing depth. Pairwise subsampling indicated that sequencing depth was expected to affect the degree of clonotype sharing among donors. Clonotypes shared by all four sorted-subset donors showed higher generation probabilities than non-shared clonotypes. When a handful of donors were compared, the shared fraction of clonotypes was around 5% for naive CD4, 3.5% for naive CD8, more than 2% for memory CD4, and 0.35% to 0.5% for memory CD8. Sampling was restricted to blood, and TCR repertoires in tissues likely differ from the TCR repertoires found in blood.

The donors were healthy, HIV-negative adults with no recently reported acute infections or vaccinations. All donors were Caucasian adults living in Nashville, Tennessee, USA. CD4+ T cells were enriched by magnetic negative selection; naive cells were then positively selected on CD45RA, and the negative fraction formed the memory subset. Blood was collected by leukapheresis, and PBMCs were isolated by Ficoll-Histopaque density gradient centrifugation and then cryopreserved in liquid nitrogen vapor phase. Analytical flow cytometry was used to check the purity and quantity of every magnetically sorted T cell population. Each sorted fraction had its genomic DNA isolated and then quantified by UV absorbance on a Nanodrop 2000c. TCR CDR3 regions were amplified from genomic DNA by multiplex PCR using the deep immunoSEQ assay. Genomic DNA extracted from each cell subset was distributed evenly over all wells of several immunoSEQ 96-well plates, and each plate served as one replicate. For sorted subsets, each replicate PCR was loaded with around 220 ng genomic DNA, equivalent to 25,000 to 30,000 T cell genomes. The purified libraries were quantified using a Qubit 3.0 fluorometer, sized with a Bioanalyzer 2100, and then quantified again using the KAPA Library Quantification kit. A separate single-read 150-cycle Illumina NextSeq 550 flow cell was used to sequence each immunoSEQ 96-well plate. In the paper's pipeline: Because only junctional sequences without quality scores were contained in the immunoSEQ output, filtering matching that applied to full-length reads could not be performed. Sequences were annotated with PyIR, a Python wrapper for IgBLAST v1.9, and V/J genes and CDR3 were assigned using IMGT germline references. Any read was removed if the V/J assignment was weak (E-value above 1e-6), the CDR3 was missing, or the read contained stop codons, out-of-frame junctions, or ambiguous translated residues. V3J clonotypes were defined by identical inferred V gene, J gene, and CDR3 amino acid sequence. To compute the percentage overlap between repertoires, the number of shared unique clonotypes was divided by the size of the smaller repertoire. Three approaches were used to assess repertoire richness: RTK rarefaction, the Chao1 estimator, and Recon v2.1 estimates of unobserved clonotypes. Generation probabilities for all TCRbeta clonotypes obtained by the gDNA method from a handful of donors were computed using OLGA. TCRdb took over this immuneACCESS table, retaining in-frame rearrangements with V and J assigned. Such tables are incomplete; in checked studies, under half of the missing clones stem from an unresolved V gene, and the remainder is unexplained. D and trimming come from the DNA, and the V and J calls and clone size come from that table. In this sample the table shows millions of clones, 85% to 95% of which occur a single time. Over 0.12% of the sample is taken by the ten largest.

The sequenced sample consisted of naive CD4+ T cells sorted from blood. The cell subset or site label corresponds to: CD45RA+ positively selected. The rearranged chain carries TRBV10-3 and TRBJ2-5, with 11 junctional bases fitting TRBD2. The sequence derives from a man between 18 and 35 years old in good health. The DNA is as follows: TGTGCCATCAGACTAGCGGGAGCAGAGACCCAGTACTTC. Its amino acids are CAIRLAGAETQYF.